Listed below are T cell receptor beta chains from one sample, sequenced in a study of T cells in Graves' hyperthyroidism and ophthalmopathy. TCRdb reanalysed the multiplex PCR reads using MiXCR and keeps one entry per CDR3 protein. The data show about 700,000 distinct CDR3 sequences, 14% seen once. The sample was blood. These TCRs come from a woman aged 18-29 years with Graves' hyperthyroidism. Each CDR3 is given with its conserved first and last residue. A D gene is named only where the DNA matches it firmly. Not every row has a clone size; where given, it reads once, few, many or a size class.

few	NA	TRBV9	TRBJ2-2	CASSPGLRGAGTGELFF	TGTGCCAGCAGCCCCGGACTTCGGGGTGCTGGCACCGGGGAGCTGTTTTTT
NA	TRBD2	TRBV20-1	TRBJ2-7	CSAIVLAGYEQYF	TGCAGTGCGATAGTCCTAGCGGGATACGAGCAGTACTTC
many	NA	TRBV6-2/TRBV6-3	TRBJ1-1	CASSYPGTRMTEAFF	TGTGCCAGCAGTTACCCAGGGACGCGGATGACTGAAGCTTTCTTT
many	TRBD1	TRBV10-3	TRBJ2-5	CAISGQGMDQETQYF	TGTGCCATCAGTGGACAGGGTATGGACCAAGAGACCCAGTACTTC
NA	NA	TRBV30	TRBJ2-3	CAWSLNTDTQYF	TGTGCCTGGAGCCTTAACACAGATACGCAGTATTTT
NA	TRBD2	TRBV3-1	TRBJ2-1	CASSQEAAGAYNEQFF	TGTGCCAGCAGCCAAGAGGCAGCGGGGGCCTACAATGAGCAGTTCTTC
few	NA	TRBV9	TRBJ2-5	CASSVDGLQETQYF	TGTGCCAGCAGCGTAGACGGGCTCCAAGAGACCCAGTACTTC
many	NA	TRBV7-9	TRBJ2-1	CASTQTREHNEQFF	TGTGCCAGCACCCAGACCCGGGAACACAATGAGCAGTTCTTC
many	NA	TRBV3-1	TRBJ1-3	CASSHEAGGFGNTIYF	TGTGCCAGCAGCCACGAGGCCGGGGGATTTGGAAACACCATATATTTT
NA	TRBD1	TRBV7-9	TRBJ1-1	CASSFSGGLTEAFF	TGTGCCAGCAGCTTTTCAGGGGGACTAACTGAAGCTTTCTTT
NA	NA	TRBV4-1	TRBJ2-4	CASSQDRRNIQYF	TGCGCCAGCAGCCAAGACCGCCGGAACATTCAGTACTTC
many	NA	TRBV11-2	TRBJ1-2	CASSLPKAYGYTF	TGTGCCAGCAGCTTGCCGAAAGCTTATGGCTACACCTTC
few	NA	TRBV3-1	TRBJ2-5	CASSQVGRPEQETQYF	TGTGCCAGCAGCCAAGTCGGAAGGCCAGAGCAGGAGACCCAGTACTTC
NA	NA	TRBV30	TRBJ2-7	CAWKKRDTTYEQYF	TGTGCCTGGAAAAAACGGGACACTACCTACGAGCAGTACTTC
many	NA	TRBV7-9	TRBJ2-7	CASSLGTANYEQYF	TGTGCCAGCAGCTTAGGGACGGCCAACTACGAGCAGTACTTC
NA	NA	TRBV30	TRBJ1-1	CAWSVGAGGTEAFF	TGTGCCTGGAGTGTAGGCGCGGGGGGCACTGAAGCTTTCTTT
NA	NA	TRBV10-3	TRBJ2-7	CATKGNSTYEQYF	TGTGCCACTAAGGGCAACAGTACTTACGAGCAGTACTTC
few	NA	TRBV27	TRBJ2-7	CASSGGTFYEQYF	TGTGCCAGCAGTGGAGGGACATTCTACGAGCAGTACTTC
NA	TRBD1	TRBV3-1	TRBJ1-2	CASSQDSIFRDSYSENYGYTF	TGTGCCAGCAGCCAAGATTCAATCTTTCGGGACAGCTACTCGGAGAACTATGGCTACACCTTC
many	TRBD2	TRBV7-3	TRBJ2-2	CASSLWTSGRTNTGELFF	TGTGCCAGCAGCTTGTGGACTAGCGGGCGGACGAACACCGGGGAGCTGTTTTTT
NA	NA	TRBV6-2/TRBV6-3	TRBJ2-1	CASSSVRGRQSYNEQFF	TGTGCCAGCAGTAGCGTAAGGGGGAGGCAATCTTACAATGAGCAGTTCTTC
NA	TRBD1	TRBV29-1	TRBJ1-1	CSVAILGGAGTTEAFF	TGCAGCGTAGCGATCCTAGGGGGCGCGGGAACCACTGAAGCTTTCTTT
few	NA	TRBV10-3	TRBJ2-3	CAISLGPTDTQYF	TGTGCCATCAGTTTGGGACCGACTGATACGCAGTATTTT
few	NA	TRBV27	TRBJ2-5	CASSKPQETQYF	TGTGCCAGCAGCAAGCCCCAAGAGACCCAGTACTTC
many	TRBD1	TRBV11-2	TRBJ2-5	CASSPMTGGPGETQYF	TGTGCCAGCAGCCCGATGACAGGGGGCCCTGGGGAGACCCAGTACTTC
few	TRBD2	TRBV6-1	TRBJ2-7	CASINPSGGYEQYF	TGTGCCAGCATTAACCCTAGCGGAGGATACGAGCAGTACTTC
many	NA	TRBV30	TRBJ2-5	CAWSLQGRGTQYF	TGTGCCTGGAGTCTACAGGGTAGGGGGACCCAGTACTTC
many	TRBD2	TRBV10-3	TRBJ2-1	CAISERTSGRTSAYNEQFF	TGTGCCATCAGTGAAAGGACTAGCGGGAGGACGTCCGCCTACAATGAGCAGTTCTTC
few	TRBD2	TRBV6-2/TRBV6-3	TRBJ2-7	CASSVAGISYEQYF	TGTGCCAGCAGTGTAGCGGGAATCTCCTACGAGCAGTACTTC
NA	NA	TRBV20-1	TRBJ1-1	CSARVHRVTEAFF	TGCAGTGCTAGAGTCCACAGGGTCACTGAAGCTTTCTTT
many	NA	TRBV24-1	TRBJ2-1	CATSDLRGSSYNEQFF	TGTGCCACCAGTGATTTGAGAGGGAGCTCCTACAATGAGCAGTTCTTC
few	NA	TRBV19	TRBJ2-1	CASSARIGVGAPNEQFF	TGTGCCAGTAGTGCGCGGATTGGGGTCGGGGCTCCCAATGAGCAGTTCTTC
many	NA	TRBV28	TRBJ2-1	CASSLGAEGNEQFF	TGTGCCAGCAGTTTGGGAGCGGAAGGCAATGAGCAGTTCTTC
many	NA	TRBV12-3/TRBV12-4	TRBJ1-1	CASSQWGGEAFF	TGTGCCAGCAGTCAGTGGGGAGGCGAAGCTTTCTTT
many	TRBD2	TRBV29-1	TRBJ2-2	CSVALAGAGELFF	TGCAGCGTTGCCCTAGCGGGAGCCGGGGAGCTGTTTTTT
NA	NA	TRBV7-9	TRBJ2-5	CASSFWFQETQYF	TGTGCCAGCAGCTTCTGGTTTCAAGAGACCCAGTACTTC
NA	NA	TRBV18	TRBJ1-1	CASLPTDINTEAFF	TGTGCCAGCTTACCGACAGACATTAACACTGAAGCTTTCTTT
many	NA	TRBV3-2	TRBJ2-7	CASSQSDRYEQYF	TGTGCCAGCAGCCAATCGGACCGCTACGAGCAGTACTTC
many	TRBD1	TRBV12-3/TRBV12-4	TRBJ2-7	CASRRRGQSYEQYF	TGTGCCAGCAGGCGCAGGGGGCAATCCTACGAGCAGTACTTC
many	NA	TRBV28	TRBJ2-7	CASSLGPTFWEQYF	TGTGCCAGCAGTTTAGGGCCGACCTTTTGGGAGCAGTACTTC
NA	NA	TRBV20-1	TRBJ1-2	CSATMNRDYTF	TGCAGTGCTACAATGAACAGGGACTACACCTTC
few	NA	TRBV9	TRBJ1-5	CASSPDHGPINQPQHF	TGTGCCAGCTCTCCTGACCATGGACCGATCAATCAGCCCCAGCATTTT
many	NA	TRBV18	TRBJ2-1	CASSPQGRLYNEQFF	TGTGCCAGCTCACCACAGGGGCGACTCTACAATGAGCAGTTCTTC
many	NA	TRBV7-2	TRBJ1-1	CASSLAWGTEAFF	TGTGCCAGCAGCTTAGCGTGGGGCACTGAAGCTTTCTTT
many	NA	TRBV3-1	TRBJ1-5	CASSPTFGLGNQPQHF	TGTGCCAGCAGCCCGACCTTCGGACTGGGCAATCAGCCCCAGCATTTT
few	TRBD2	TRBV7-2	TRBJ2-1	CASSFTRWTSGRPYNEQFF	TGTGCCAGCAGCTTCACCCGGTGGACTAGCGGGAGACCCTACAATGAGCAGTTCTTC
NA	TRBD2	TRBV19	TRBJ2-1	CASSIAPAGGQHNEQFF	TGTGCCAGTAGTATTGCACCAGCGGGAGGCCAACACAATGAGCAGTTCTTC
many	NA	TRBV18	TRBJ1-1	CASSPTIGRATEAFF	TGTGCCAGCTCACCAACAATCGGCAGGGCCACTGAAGCTTTCTTT
few	TRBD2	TRBV6-2/TRBV6-3	TRBJ2-5	CASSTIFEGTKETQYF	TGTGCCAGCAGCACTATCTTCGAGGGGACTAAAGAGACCCAGTACTTC
NA	NA	TRBV20-1	TRBJ1-2	CSARDMRPNYGYTF	TGCAGTGCTAGAGATATGAGACCCAACTATGGCTACACCTTC
many	TRBD2	TRBV11-2	TRBJ2-1	CASSPYSGLAGPVNEQFF	TGTGCCAGCAGCCCTTACTCGGGACTAGCGGGACCCGTCAATGAGCAGTTCTTC
many	NA	TRBV7-9	TRBJ1-1	CASTQQGNTEAFF	TGTGCCAGCACACAACAGGGGAACACTGAAGCTTTCTTT
NA	TRBD2	TRBV5-1	TRBJ2-1	CASSFAVTSGGGNEQFF	TGCGCCAGCAGCTTTGCGGTGACTAGCGGGGGCGGTAATGAGCAGTTCTTC
NA	NA	TRBV7-9	TRBJ1-6	CASSIQIYNSPLHF	TGTGCCAGCAGCATTCAGATCTATAATTCACCCCTCCACTTT
NA	NA	TRBV18	TRBJ2-7	CASSPPGATIALEQYF	TGTGCCAGCTCACCACCAGGTGCTACTATCGCTCTCGAGCAGTACTTC
few	NA	TRBV28	TRBJ1-6	CASSWQNSPLHF	TGTGCCAGCAGTTGGCAGAATTCACCCCTCCACTTT
many	TRBD1	TRBV20-1	TRBJ1-2	CSAWTGLGGYTF	TGCAGTGCTTGGACAGGGCTTGGTGGCTACACCTTC
few	TRBD2	TRBV24-1	TRBJ2-1	CATRRGGTSGYNEQFF	TGTGCCACCCGGCGCGGGGGGACTAGCGGATACAATGAGCAGTTCTTC